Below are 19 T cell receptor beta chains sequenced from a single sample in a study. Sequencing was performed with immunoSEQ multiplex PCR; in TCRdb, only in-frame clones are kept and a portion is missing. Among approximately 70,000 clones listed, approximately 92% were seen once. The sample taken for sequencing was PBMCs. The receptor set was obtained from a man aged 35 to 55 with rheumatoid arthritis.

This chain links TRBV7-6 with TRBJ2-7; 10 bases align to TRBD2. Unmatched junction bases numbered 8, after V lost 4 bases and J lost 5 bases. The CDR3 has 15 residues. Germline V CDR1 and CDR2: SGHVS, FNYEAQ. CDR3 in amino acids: CASSSPLAGDNEQYF. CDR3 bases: TGTGCCAGCAGCTCCCCCCTAGCGGGAGACAACGAGCAGTACTTC.

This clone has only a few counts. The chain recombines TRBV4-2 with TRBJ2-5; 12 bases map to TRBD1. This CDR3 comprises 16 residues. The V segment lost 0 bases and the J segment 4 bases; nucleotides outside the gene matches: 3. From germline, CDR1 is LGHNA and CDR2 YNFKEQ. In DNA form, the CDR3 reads TGTGCCAGCAGCCAAGATCCGGGACAGGGGGCAGAGACCCAGTACTTC. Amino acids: CASSQDPGQGAETQYF.

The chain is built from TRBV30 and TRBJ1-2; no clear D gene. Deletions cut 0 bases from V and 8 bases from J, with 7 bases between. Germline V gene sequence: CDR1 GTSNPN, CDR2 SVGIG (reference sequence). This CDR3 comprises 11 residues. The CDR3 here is CAWSVSRGYTF. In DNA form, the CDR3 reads TGTGCCTGGAGTGTGAGTCGCGGCTACACCTTC.

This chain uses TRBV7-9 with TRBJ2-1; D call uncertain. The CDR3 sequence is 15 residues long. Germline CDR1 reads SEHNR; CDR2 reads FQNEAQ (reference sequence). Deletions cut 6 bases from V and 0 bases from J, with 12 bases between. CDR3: CASRPTTDSYNEQFF. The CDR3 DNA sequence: TGTGCCAGCAGACCTACAACGGACTCCTACAATGAGCAGTTCTTC. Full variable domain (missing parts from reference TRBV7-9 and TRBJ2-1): DTGVSQNPRHKITKRGQNVTFRCDPISEHNRLYWYRQTLGQGPEFLTYFQNEAQLEKSRLLSDRFSAERPKGSFSTLEIQRTEQGDSAMYLCASRPTTDSYNEQFFGPGTRLTVL.

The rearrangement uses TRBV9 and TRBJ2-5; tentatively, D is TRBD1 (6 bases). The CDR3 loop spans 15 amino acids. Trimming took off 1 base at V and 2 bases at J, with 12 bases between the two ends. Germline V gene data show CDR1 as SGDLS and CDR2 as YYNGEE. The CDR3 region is CASSVHGTPQETQYF. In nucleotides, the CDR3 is TGTGCCAGCAGCGTACATGGGACACCACAAGAGACCCAGTACTTC. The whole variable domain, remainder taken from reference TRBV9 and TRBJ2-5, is DSGVTQTPKHLITATGQRVTLRCSPRSGDLSVYWYQQSLDQGLQFLIQYYNGEERAKGNILERFSAQQFPDLHSELNLSSLELGDSALYFCASSVHGTPQETQYFGPGTRLLVL.

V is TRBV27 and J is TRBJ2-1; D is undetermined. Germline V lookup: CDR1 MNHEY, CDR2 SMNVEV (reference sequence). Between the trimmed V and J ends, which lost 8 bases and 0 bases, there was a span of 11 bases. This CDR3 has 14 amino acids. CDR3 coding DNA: TGTGCCAGCGGAAGCGAAAGCTCCTACAATGAGCAGTTCTTC. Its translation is CASGSESSYNEQFF.

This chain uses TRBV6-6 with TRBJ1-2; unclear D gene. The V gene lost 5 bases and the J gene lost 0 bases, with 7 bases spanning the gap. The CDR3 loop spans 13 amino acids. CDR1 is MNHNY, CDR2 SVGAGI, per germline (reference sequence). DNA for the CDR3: TGTGCCAGCAGTCCACCATCTAACTATGGCTACACCTTC. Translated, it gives CASSPPSNYGYTF.

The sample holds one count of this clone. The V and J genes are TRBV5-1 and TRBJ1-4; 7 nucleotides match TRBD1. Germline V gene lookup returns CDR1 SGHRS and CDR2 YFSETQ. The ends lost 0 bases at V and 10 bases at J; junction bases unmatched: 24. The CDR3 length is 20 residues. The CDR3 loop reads CASSLDALILGDRVRRKLFF. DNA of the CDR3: TGCGCCAGCAGCTTGGATGCATTAATTTTGGGAGACAGGGTAAGACGAAAACTGTTTTTT.

The CDR3 reads CASSIKASYEQYF. CDR3 in DNA: TGTGCCAGTAGTATTAAGGCCTCCTACGAGCAGTACTTC. The chain has TRBV19 and TRBJ2-7; no reliable D call. The CDR3 has 13 residues. The germline CDR1 and CDR2 sequences are LNHDA and SQIVND (reference sequence). Trimming pared 3 bases from V and 0 bases from J, leaving 6 bases between.

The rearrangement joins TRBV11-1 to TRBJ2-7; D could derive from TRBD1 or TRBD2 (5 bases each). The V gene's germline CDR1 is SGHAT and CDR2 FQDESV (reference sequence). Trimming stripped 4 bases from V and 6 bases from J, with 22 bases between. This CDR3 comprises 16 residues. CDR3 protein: CASSSTGTGGLREQYF. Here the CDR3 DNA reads TGTGCCAGCAGCTCTACTGGGACCGGCGGACTCCGCGAGCAGTACTTC.

The CDR3 coding sequence is TGTGCCAGTAGTATGAGGGTGGCCGGGGAGCTGTTTTTT. Translating it yields CASSMRVAGELFF. The chain couples TRBV19 to TRBJ2-2; maybe TRBD2 (5 bases). V lost 3 bases and J 6 bases, leaving 8 bases between the germline ends. This CDR3 region has 13 residues. Germline CDR1 and CDR2: LNHDA and SQIVND (reference sequence).

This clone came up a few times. The CDR3 DNA is TGTGCCAGCAGCTTAGGAACCACTGGTTACGAGCAGTACTTC. It codes for CASSLGTTGYEQYF. The V gene is TRBV7-2, the J gene TRBJ2-7; D gene ambiguous. The CDR3 is made up of 14 amino acids. Germline CDR1 SGHTA, CDR2 FQGNSA. V was clipped by 1 base and J by 4 bases, with 11 bases between them.

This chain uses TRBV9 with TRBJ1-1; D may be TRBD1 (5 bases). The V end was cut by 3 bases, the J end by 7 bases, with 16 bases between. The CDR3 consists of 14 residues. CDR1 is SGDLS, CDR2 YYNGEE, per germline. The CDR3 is CASSAGTDDLEAFF. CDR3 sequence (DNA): TGTGCCAGCAGCGCTGGGACGGATGATCTTGAAGCTTTCTTT.

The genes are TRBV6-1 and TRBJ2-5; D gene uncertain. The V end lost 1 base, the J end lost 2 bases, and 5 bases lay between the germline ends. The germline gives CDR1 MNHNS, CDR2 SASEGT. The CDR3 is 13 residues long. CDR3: CASSEGQQETQYF. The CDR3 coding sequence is TGTGCCAGCAGTGAAGGGCAGCAAGAGACCCAGTACTTC.

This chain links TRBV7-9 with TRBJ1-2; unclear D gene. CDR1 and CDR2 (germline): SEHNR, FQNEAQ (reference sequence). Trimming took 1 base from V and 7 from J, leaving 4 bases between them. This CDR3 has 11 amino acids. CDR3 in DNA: TGTGCCAGCAGCTTAGATGGTGGCTACACCTTC. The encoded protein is CASSLDGGYTF.

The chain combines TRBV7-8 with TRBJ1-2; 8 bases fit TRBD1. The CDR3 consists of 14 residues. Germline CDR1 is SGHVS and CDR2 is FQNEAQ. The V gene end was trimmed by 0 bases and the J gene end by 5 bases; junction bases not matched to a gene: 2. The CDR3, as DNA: TGTGCCAGCAGCTTAGCCCAGGGGGCTTATGGCTACACCTTC. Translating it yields CASSLAQGAYGYTF.

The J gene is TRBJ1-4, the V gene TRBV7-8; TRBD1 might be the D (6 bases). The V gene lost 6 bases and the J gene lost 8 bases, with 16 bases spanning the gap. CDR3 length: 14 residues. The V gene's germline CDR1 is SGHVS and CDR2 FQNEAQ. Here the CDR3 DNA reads TGTGCCAGCAGTCGGGGGGCCCCTCGAGAAAAACTGTTTTTT. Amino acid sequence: CASSRGAPREKLFF.

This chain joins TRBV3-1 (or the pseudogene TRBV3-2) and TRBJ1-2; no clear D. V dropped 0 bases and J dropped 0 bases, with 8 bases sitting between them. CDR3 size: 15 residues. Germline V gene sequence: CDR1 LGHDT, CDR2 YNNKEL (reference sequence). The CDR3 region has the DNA TGTGCCAGCAGCCAAGAAGCGGTACCTAACTATGGCTACACCTTC. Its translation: CASSQEAVPNYGYTF.

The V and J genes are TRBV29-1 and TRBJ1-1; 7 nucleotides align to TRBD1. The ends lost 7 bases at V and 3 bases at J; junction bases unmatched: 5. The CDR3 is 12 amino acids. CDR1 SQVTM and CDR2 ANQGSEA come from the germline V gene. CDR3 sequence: CSALQGHTEAFF. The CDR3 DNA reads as TGCAGCGCCTTACAGGGGCACACTGAAGCTTTCTTT.